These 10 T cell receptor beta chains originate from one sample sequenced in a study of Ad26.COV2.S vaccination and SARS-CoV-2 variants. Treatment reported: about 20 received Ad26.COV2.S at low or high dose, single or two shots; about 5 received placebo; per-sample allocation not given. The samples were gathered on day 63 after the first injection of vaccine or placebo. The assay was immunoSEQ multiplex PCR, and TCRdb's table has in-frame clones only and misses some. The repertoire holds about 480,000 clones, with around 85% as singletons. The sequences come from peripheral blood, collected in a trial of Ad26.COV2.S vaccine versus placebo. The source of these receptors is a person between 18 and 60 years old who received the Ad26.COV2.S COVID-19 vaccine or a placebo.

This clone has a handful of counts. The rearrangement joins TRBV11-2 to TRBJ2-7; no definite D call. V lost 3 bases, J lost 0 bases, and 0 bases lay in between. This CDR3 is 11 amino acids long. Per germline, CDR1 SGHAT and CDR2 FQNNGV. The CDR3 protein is CASSFSYEQYF. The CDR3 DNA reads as TGTGCCAGCAGCTTCTCCTACGAGCAGTACTTC.

The CDR3 DNA is TGTGCCAGCAGCGCCGGACACGTCTATGGCTACACCTTC. It translates to CASSAGHVYGYTF. The chain combines TRBV6-5 with TRBJ1-2; D perhaps matches TRBD1 (5 bases). V gave up 6 bases and J gave up 4 bases, with 12 bases separating them. CDR1 MNHEY and CDR2 SVGAGI come from the germline V gene. This CDR3 contains 13 residues.

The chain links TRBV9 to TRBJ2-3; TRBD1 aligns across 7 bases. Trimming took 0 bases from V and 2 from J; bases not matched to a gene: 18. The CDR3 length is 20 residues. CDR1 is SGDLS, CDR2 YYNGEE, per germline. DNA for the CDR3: TGTGCCAGCAGCGTAGGGGTTAGGGGGCGGACTCGCCCGCTCACAGATACGCAGTATTTT. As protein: CASSVGVRGRTRPLTDTQYF.

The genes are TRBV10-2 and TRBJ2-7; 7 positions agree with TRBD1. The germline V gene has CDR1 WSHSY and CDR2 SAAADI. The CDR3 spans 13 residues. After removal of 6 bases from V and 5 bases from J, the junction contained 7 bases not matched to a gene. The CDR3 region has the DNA TGCGCCAGCAGCCAACAGGGGCGGGACGAGCAGTACTTC. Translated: CASSQQGRDEQYF.

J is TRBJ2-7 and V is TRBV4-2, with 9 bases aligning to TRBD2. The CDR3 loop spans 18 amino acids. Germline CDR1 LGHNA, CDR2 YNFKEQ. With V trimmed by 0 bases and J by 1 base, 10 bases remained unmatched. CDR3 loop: CASSQEFFSGSQSYEQYF. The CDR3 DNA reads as TGTGCCAGCAGCCAAGAATTTTTTAGCGGGAGCCAATCCTACGAGCAGTACTTC.

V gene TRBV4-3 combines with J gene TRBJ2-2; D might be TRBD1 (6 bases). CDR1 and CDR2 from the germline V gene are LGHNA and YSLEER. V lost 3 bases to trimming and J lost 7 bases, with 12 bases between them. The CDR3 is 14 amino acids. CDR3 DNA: TGCGCCAGCAGCCAGTCCAGGGGTTTCGGGGAGCTGTTTTTT. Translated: CASSQSRGFGELFF.

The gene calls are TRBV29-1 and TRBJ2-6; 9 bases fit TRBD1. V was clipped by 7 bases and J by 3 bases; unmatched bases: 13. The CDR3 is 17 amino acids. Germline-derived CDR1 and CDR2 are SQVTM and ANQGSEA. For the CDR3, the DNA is TGCAGCGCTACAGGGGGCGCTGGCTCTAGTGGGGCCAACGTCCTGACTTTC. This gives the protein CSATGGAGSSGANVLTF.

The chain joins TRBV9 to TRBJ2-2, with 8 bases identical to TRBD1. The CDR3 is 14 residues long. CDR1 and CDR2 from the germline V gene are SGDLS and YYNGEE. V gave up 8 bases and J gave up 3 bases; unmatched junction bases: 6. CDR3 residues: CASKDRADTGELFF. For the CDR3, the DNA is TGTGCCAGTAAGGACAGGGCGGACACCGGGGAGCTGTTTTTT.

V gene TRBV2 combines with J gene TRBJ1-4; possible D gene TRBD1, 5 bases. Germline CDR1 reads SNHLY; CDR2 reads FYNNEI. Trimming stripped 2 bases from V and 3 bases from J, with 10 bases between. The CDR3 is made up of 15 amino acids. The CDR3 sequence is CASSEFRGANEKLFF. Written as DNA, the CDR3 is TGTGCCAGCAGTGAATTCCGGGGGGCTAATGAAAAACTGTTTTTT.

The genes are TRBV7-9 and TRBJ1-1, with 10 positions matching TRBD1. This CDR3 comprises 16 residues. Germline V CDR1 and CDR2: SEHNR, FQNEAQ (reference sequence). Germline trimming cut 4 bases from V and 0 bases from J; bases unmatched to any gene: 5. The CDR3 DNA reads TGTGCCAGCAGCTCAGGACAGGGGGTTGTGAACACTGAAGCTTTCTTT. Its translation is CASSSGQGVVNTEAFF.